This T cell receptor (beta chain) was recorded in a study of blood T cells in healthy people across ages (dated by TCRdb to between 2015 and 2017). Some background on the complete study: In model experiments, template switching captured roughly one uniquely barcoded TCR beta cDNA molecule for every two T cells. The donors were split into four age groups: young (average about 16 years), middle-aged (roughly 39), aged (approximately 59) and long-lived (about 82). Using the same blood draw, the study looked at two additional independent replicas of 1 million unique cDNA reads for two donors, one aged 18 to 30 and the other aged 80 or older. To avoid experimental bias, donors of different ages were spread randomly across the sequencing lanes. To track age-related changes in TCR beta repertoire diversity, the study relied on deep sequencing normalized with unique cDNA molecular identifiers.

What the study reported, not specific to this receptor: Bulk unsorted PBMC profiling prevented conclusive comparison of naive and antigen-experienced compartments. Total diversity estimates from one million sequenced T cells were considered lower bounds and underestimates. Because the CMV infection status of the donors was unknown, age-related changes in expanded clonotypes may potentially have been confounded. Observed TCR beta diversity per million T cells fell roughly linearly with age, and a significant reduction was already apparent by age around 39. Compared with the aged group, the long-lived group had more naive CD4+ T cells, fewer expanded clones and increased TCR diversity, a pattern suggesting age selection. There was a strong correlation between observed TCR beta diversity and the percentage of naive T cells measured by flow cytometry.

Donors were around 37 systemically healthy Caucasian individuals from Russia aged roughly 6 to 90 years. About 10 milliliters of peripheral blood were collected from each donor into EDTA-treated Vacutainer tubes. Ficoll-Paque density-gradient centrifugation was used to isolate PBMCs, with at least 6 million obtained per sample. Total RNA, at least 6 micrograms per sample, was extracted from PBMCs with Trizol reagent. For every donor, an aliquot of PBMCs went through flow cytometry to measure the percentages of naive CD45RAhigh/CD27high T cells. Library preparation used 5' RACE. The data were produced on an Illumina HiSeq 2500. A second about 6 to 11 cycle PCR used a sample-barcoded 5' primer and a J-beta primer mix. Each TCR beta cDNA molecule received a unique molecular identifier from a template-switch 5' adaptor carrying 12 random nucleotides. Each sample yielded at least 3 million CDR3-containing paired-end reads. First-strand cDNA synthesis was performed from all RNA using the Mint cDNA synthesis kit, with priming by a TRBC-specific oligonucleotide. After uracil-DNA glycosylase treatment, a first 18-cycle PCR used universal primers M1SS and BC2_uni_R on all cDNA. Processing in the source paper ran as follows. Normalization of each sample was performed by random selection of 1 million high-quality reads, each carrying a distinct molecular identifier. Reads sharing molecular identifiers were discarded rather than binned into consensus sequences. MiTCR, with a Q25 quality threshold and the strictest error-elimination algorithm, was used for CDR3 identification, clonotype clustering and error correction. A nonparametric unseen species model using Euler transformation provided a lower-bound estimate of total TCR beta diversity. TCRdb trimmed public reads at Q25 via fastp, called clones via MiXCR and kept in-frame beta chains. Each CDR3 protein gets just one entry, which takes the most common genes and DNA from the rows behind it. In this record, the V and J calls reflect TCRdb's handling and not the investigators' own analysis. Counted in this sample were approximately 290,000 distinct CDR3 sequences; 27% of them appeared once. Approximately 30% of the sample belongs to the ten largest clones.

As to this clonotype: Its antigen is still unknown. No base quality information exists; no much larger clone differs at one position.

The germline V gene (reference sequence) sets CDR1 to DFQATT and CDR2 to SNEGSKA. Trimming takes 7 bases off V and 0 bases off J; junction bases not matched to a gene: 6. The CDR3 covers 14 residues, taking in both the cysteine and the phenylalanine. CDR3 DNA only is kept here, 42 bases in frame from base 1. This chain joins TRBV20-1 to TRBJ2-4; 7 central nucleotides agree with TRBD1. The origin of this receptor is a woman aged 65 to 85 in good health. The sample consisted of blood. The base sequence is TGCAGTGGAAGGGACAGCCTAGCCAAAAACATTCAGTACTTC. This is translated as CSGRDSLAKNIQYF.